The next 3 T cell receptor beta chains were all read from a single sample in a study of blood T cell repertoires in COVID-19. Using immunoSEQ multiplex PCR, the repertoire was profiled, and TCRdb retains in-frame clones only, with some absent. The data contain approximately 210,000 clones, 65% to 85% of them singletons. Sequenced material: PBMCs or T cells enriched from blood (not recorded which). These receptors all stem from a man aged 25-45 years with acute COVID-19.

A remark on this clone: Germline and junction disagree at one end, which may indicate a read error. The rearrangement uses TRBV28 and TRBJ1-4, with D hard to call. The CDR3 sequence is 13 residues long. Germline V gene sequence: CDR1 MDHEN, CDR2 SYDVKM. The CDR3 bases are TGTGCCAGCATCCCCAGGTCCCCAGGTCCCCCCGCGTTT. It encodes CASIPRSPGPPAF.

V gene TRBV18 combines with J gene TRBJ2-3, with 10 bases lining up with TRBD1. Trimming took 2 bases from V and 1 from J; bases not matched to a gene: 6. The germline CDR1 and CDR2 sequences are KGHSH and LQKENI. The CDR3 length is 17 residues. CDR3 protein: CASSPETGGTGTDTQYF. The CDR3 nucleotides are TGTGCCAGCTCACCAGAGACAGGGGGCACTGGCACAGATACGCAGTATTTT.

The rearrangement links TRBV3-1 (or the pseudogene TRBV3-2) to TRBJ2-5; D call uncertain. The germline V gene encodes CDR1 LGHDT and CDR2 YNNKEL (reference sequence). The CDR3 length is 13 residues. V was clipped by 3 bases and J by 1 base, with 6 bases between them. The CDR3 DNA is TGTGCCAGCAGCCAGATCAGCCAAGAGACCCAGTACTTC. Translated, it gives CASSQISQETQYF.